A selection of T cell receptor beta chains follows, all from one sample in a study of long-term antiretroviral therapy in people with HIV. Some clones are missing from TCRdb's copy, which holds only in-frame ones; the method was immunoSEQ multiplex PCR. The sample lists tens of thousands of clones, 70% to 90% occurring once. The sequenced sample was unsorted PBMCs, obtained around 5 years before starting antiretroviral therapy. These receptors originate from a man aged 50 or older with HIV. CDR3s include the opening cysteine and the closing phenylalanine or tryptophan. The D gene is left open where the match is weak. Where a row states a size, it is once, few, many or the class of an expanded clone; other rows omit it.

V gene: TRBV15; clone size: few; J gene: TRBJ2-7; D gene: NA; CDR3 length: 14; CDR3 protein: CATSRDAEDYEQYF; CDR3 DNA: TGTGCCACCAGCAGAGATGCGGAAGACTACGAGCAGTACTTC
V gene: TRBV5-1; clone size: NA; J gene: TRBJ1-1; D gene: TRBD1; CDR3 length: 15; CDR3 protein: CASSSRTGPNTEAFF; CDR3 DNA: TGCGCCAGCAGCTCACGGACAGGCCCGAACACTGAAGCTTTCTTT
V gene: TRBV9; clone size: NA; J gene: TRBJ1-6; D gene: NA; CDR3 length: 17; CDR3 protein: CASSREGVGQLSSPLHF; CDR3 DNA: TGTGCCAGCAGCCGGGAGGGGGTTGGACAGCTAAGTTCACCCCTCCACTTT
V gene: TRBV23-1; clone size: NA; J gene: TRBJ1-1; D gene: NA; CDR3 length: 15; CDR3 protein: CASSWNRTMNTEAFF; CDR3 DNA: TGCGCCAGCAGTTGGAACAGGACGATGAACACTGAAGCTTTCTTT
V gene: TRBV29-1; clone size: NA; J gene: TRBJ1-1; D gene: NA; CDR3 length: 12; CDR3 protein: CSARGGDTEAFF; CDR3 DNA: TGCAGCGCCAGGGGAGGAGACACTGAAGCTTTCTTT
V gene: TRBV11-3; clone size: NA; J gene: TRBJ2-3; D gene: NA; CDR3 length: 14; CDR3 protein: CASSPTASTDTQYF; CDR3 DNA: TGTGCCAGCAGCCCTACGGCGAGCACAGATACGCAGTATTTT
V gene: TRBV7-2; clone size: NA; J gene: TRBJ2-7; D gene: TRBD2; CDR3 length: 18; CDR3 protein: CASSPRPGLAGGPGEQYF; CDR3 DNA: TGTGCCAGCAGCCCGCGACCGGGACTAGCGGGGGGGCCGGGGGAGCAGTACTTC
V gene: TRBV19; clone size: NA; J gene: TRBJ1-5; D gene: NA; CDR3 length: 17; CDR3 protein: CASSIRAGETSNQPQHF; CDR3 DNA: TGTGCCAGTAGTATAAGAGCAGGGGAGACTAGCAATCAGCCCCAGCATTTT
V gene: TRBV19; clone size: NA; J gene: TRBJ1-1; D gene: NA; CDR3 length: 16; CDR3 protein: CASSAIPGQRNTEAFF; CDR3 DNA: TGTGCCAGTAGTGCTATACCGGGACAACGGAACACTGAAGCTTTCTTT
V gene: TRBV18; clone size: NA; J gene: TRBJ2-7; D gene: NA; CDR3 length: 14; CDR3 protein: CASSQGLTPYEQYF; CDR3 DNA: TGTGCCAGCTCACAGGGACTGACCCCCTACGAGCAGTACTTC
V gene: TRBV5-4; clone size: NA; J gene: TRBJ2-1; D gene: TRBD1; CDR3 length: 15; CDR3 protein: CASSAGQGAYNEQFF; CDR3 DNA: TGTGCCAGCAGCGCGGGACAGGGGGCCTACAATGAGCAGTTCTTC
V gene: TRBV5-4; clone size: NA; J gene: TRBJ1-2; D gene: TRBD1; CDR3 length: 13; CDR3 protein: CASSFSRDRGYTF; CDR3 DNA: TGTGCCAGCAGCTTTTCCCGGGACAGGGGCTACACCTTC
V gene: TRBV7-8; clone size: NA; J gene: TRBJ1-1; D gene: NA; CDR3 length: 12; CDR3 protein: CASSLENTEAFF; CDR3 DNA: TGTGCCAGCAGCTTAGAGAACACTGAAGCTTTCTTT
V gene: TRBV5-1; clone size: NA; J gene: TRBJ1-1; D gene: NA; CDR3 length: 15; CDR3 protein: CASSLFGRGATEAFF; CDR3 DNA: TGCGCCAGCAGCTTGTTCGGCAGGGGCGCTACTGAAGCTTTCTTT
V gene: TRBV27; clone size: NA; J gene: TRBJ2-7; D gene: NA; CDR3 length: 15; CDR3 protein: CASSFGRVNSYEQYF; CDR3 DNA: TGTGCCAGCAGTTTCGGAAGGGTAAACTCCTACGAGCAGTACTTC
V gene: TRBV9; clone size: NA; J gene: TRBJ1-1; D gene: NA; CDR3 length: 14; CDR3 protein: CASSVEGQGGEAFF; CDR3 DNA: TGTGCCAGCAGCGTAGAAGGGCAGGGCGGTGAAGCTTTCTTT
V gene: TRBV6-5; clone size: once; J gene: TRBJ2-7; D gene: NA; CDR3 length: 11; CDR3 protein: CATALRYEQYF; CDR3 DNA: TGTGCGACGGCCCTACGATACGAGCAGTACTTC
V gene: TRBV10-2; clone size: NA; J gene: TRBJ2-1; D gene: NA; CDR3 length: 12; CDR3 protein: CASTSLGSKQFF; CDR3 DNA: TGCGCCAGCACCAGCCTAGGAAGTAAGCAGTTCTTC
V gene: TRBV6-4; clone size: NA; J gene: TRBJ2-2; D gene: TRBD2; CDR3 length: 17; CDR3 protein: CAVHSLYAGGPTGELFF; CDR3 DNA: TGTGCCGTCCACAGTCTCTACGCGGGAGGACCCACCGGGGAGCTGTTTTTT
V gene: TRBV9; clone size: NA; J gene: TRBJ2-3; D gene: TRBD2; CDR3 length: 16; CDR3 protein: CASSFLAGGNTDTQYF; CDR3 DNA: TGTGCCAGCAGCTTTTTAGCGGGGGGTAACACAGATACGCAGTATTTT
V gene: TRBV28; clone size: NA; J gene: TRBJ1-2; D gene: TRBD1; CDR3 length: 17; CDR3 protein: CASSSPGTGNPLYGYTF; CDR3 DNA: TGTGCCAGCAGTTCCCCCGGGACAGGGAACCCTCTTTATGGCTACACCTTC
V gene: TRBV27; clone size: NA; J gene: TRBJ2-7; D gene: TRBD1; CDR3 length: 17; CDR3 protein: CASTSPGTVQISYEQYF; CDR3 DNA: TGTGCCAGCACCAGCCCTGGGACAGTTCAAATCTCCTACGAGCAGTACTTC
V gene: TRBV10-1; clone size: NA; J gene: TRBJ1-1; D gene: NA; CDR3 length: 13; CDR3 protein: CASSVRVNTEAFF; CDR3 DNA: TGCGCCAGCAGTGTGAGGGTTAACACTGAAGCTTTCTTT
V gene: TRBV5-1; clone size: NA; J gene: TRBJ2-5; D gene: NA; CDR3 length: 11; CDR3 protein: CASSFGETQYF; CDR3 DNA: TGCGCCAGCAGCTTCGGAGAGACCCAGTACTTC
V gene: TRBV5-4; clone size: NA; J gene: TRBJ2-3; D gene: NA; CDR3 length: 13; CDR3 protein: CASSSYRTDTQYF; CDR3 DNA: TGTGCCAGCAGCTCCTACCGGACCGATACGCAGTATTTT
V gene: TRBV5-1; clone size: NA; J gene: TRBJ2-2; D gene: NA; CDR3 length: 14; CDR3 protein: CASSLGGPIEELFF; CDR3 DNA: TGCGCCAGCAGCTTGGGGGGCCCGATTGAAGAGCTGTTTTTT
V gene: TRBV7-3; clone size: few; J gene: TRBJ2-7; D gene: NA; CDR3 length: 14; CDR3 protein: CASSLTGGEGEQYF; CDR3 DNA: TGTGCCAGCAGCTTAACGGGGGGTGAGGGCGAGCAGTACTTC
V gene: TRBV5-4; clone size: NA; J gene: TRBJ2-5; D gene: TRBD2; CDR3 length: 16; CDR3 protein: CASSSPSLAGLETQYF; CDR3 DNA: TGTGCCAGCAGCTCCCCCTCACTAGCGGGGTTAGAGACCCAGTACTTC
V gene: TRBV7-2; clone size: NA; J gene: TRBJ2-3; D gene: NA; CDR3 length: 13; CDR3 protein: CASSLAHTDTQYF; CDR3 DNA: TGTGCCAGCAGCTTGGCCCACACAGATACGCAGTATTTT
V gene: TRBV5-5; clone size: NA; J gene: TRBJ2-6; D gene: NA; CDR3 length: 15; CDR3 protein: CASSPTGPGANVLTF; CDR3 DNA: TGTGCCAGCAGTCCAACAGGGCCTGGGGCCAACGTCCTGACTTTC
V gene: TRBV27; clone size: NA; J gene: TRBJ1-1; D gene: NA; CDR3 length: 14; CDR3 protein: CASSTTVQAGEAFF; CDR3 DNA: TGTGCCAGCAGTACGACAGTCCAAGCCGGTGAAGCTTTCTTT
V gene: TRBV6-6; clone size: NA; J gene: TRBJ2-7; D gene: TRBD2; CDR3 length: 15; CDR3 protein: CASSLTGTSSYEQYF; CDR3 DNA: TGTGCCAGCAGCTTGACCGGGACTAGCTCCTACGAGCAGTACTTC
V gene: TRBV19; clone size: NA; J gene: TRBJ1-5; D gene: NA; CDR3 length: 20; CDR3 protein: CASSIVSQRSGGRGLQPQHF; CDR3 DNA: TGTGCCAGTAGTATTGTCAGTCAGCGTAGTGGGGGGCGCGGACTACAGCCCCAGCATTTT
V gene: TRBV4-2; clone size: NA; J gene: TRBJ2-2; D gene: TRBD1; CDR3 length: 17; CDR3 protein: CASSQVRTGDPTGELFF; CDR3 DNA: TGTGCCAGCAGCCAAGTGCGGACAGGAGACCCCACCGGGGAGCTGTTTTTT
V gene: TRBV9; clone size: NA; J gene: TRBJ2-3; D gene: NA; CDR3 length: 12; CDR3 protein: CASSVGTDTQYF; CDR3 DNA: TGTGCCAGCAGCGTAGGGACAGATACGCAGTATTTT
V gene: TRBV5-1; clone size: NA; J gene: TRBJ1-1; D gene: NA; CDR3 length: 13; CDR3 protein: CASSLVPTAEAFF; CDR3 DNA: TGCGCCAGCAGCTTGGTCCCGACAGCAGAAGCTTTCTTT